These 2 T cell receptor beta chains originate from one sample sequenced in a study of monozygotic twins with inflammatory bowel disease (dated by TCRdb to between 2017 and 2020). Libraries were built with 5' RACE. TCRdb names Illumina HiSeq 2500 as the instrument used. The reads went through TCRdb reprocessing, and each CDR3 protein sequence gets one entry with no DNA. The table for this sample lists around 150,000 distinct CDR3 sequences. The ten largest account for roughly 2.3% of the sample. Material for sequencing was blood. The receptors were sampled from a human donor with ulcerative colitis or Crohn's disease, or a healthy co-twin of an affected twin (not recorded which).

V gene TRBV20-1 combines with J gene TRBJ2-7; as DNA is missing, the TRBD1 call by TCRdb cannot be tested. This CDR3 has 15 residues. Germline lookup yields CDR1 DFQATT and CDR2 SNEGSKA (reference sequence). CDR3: CSARDRGTGAYEQYF.

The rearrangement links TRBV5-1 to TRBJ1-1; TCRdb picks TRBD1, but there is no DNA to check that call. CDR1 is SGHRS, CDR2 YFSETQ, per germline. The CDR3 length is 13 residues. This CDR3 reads CASSSRENTEAFF.